What follows describes a single T cell receptor (beta chain). The germline V gene encodes CDR1 MNHNS and CDR2 SASEGT. The CDR3 has 13 amino acids. V lost 7 bases to trimming and J lost 0 bases; unmatched junction nucleotides: 3. As processed by the authors: Researchers report that nucleated cell counts were estimated from reference gene primer amplification. Libraries were prepared by immunoSEQ multiplex PCR; TCRdb keeps only in-frame clonotypes and omits some of them. V and J calls and clone size are as listed in that table; D and trimming were resolved from the DNA. The sample records roughly 150,000 clones, 75% to 90% being singletons. The sample belongs to a study of blood T cell repertoires in COVID-19.

The clonotype originates from a woman older than 75 with active or convalescent COVID-19. The chain employs TRBV6-1 and TRBJ2-7; TRBD2 agrees at 7 bases. Sequencing was performed on peripheral blood. DNA of the CDR3: TGTGCCAGCAAGCGGGGCGACTCCTACGAGCAGTACTTC. Protein product: CASKRGDSYEQYF.